This TCR beta chain stems from a study of blood T cell repertoires in COVID-19. Study-wide context: Collection of acute and convalescent COVID-19 samples took place in the United States, Italy and Spain. T cells, B-cell-depleted T cells, or PBMCs supplied cDNA or gDNA.

V lost 5 bases and J lost 15; bases outside the gene matches: 12. The CDR3 sequence is 13 residues long. Germline lookup yields CDR1 LNHNV and CDR2 YYDKDF (reference sequence). Study processing details: Reference gene primer amplification gave estimated nucleated cell counts. Sequenced by immunoSEQ multiplex PCR; TCRdb stores in-frame clones only, minus some. V, J and clone size derive from that table, while D and trimming were established from the DNA sequence. The sample includes about 170,000 clones, about four fifths seen only once; the top ten take around 19%. This chain connects TRBV15 to TRBJ2-1; 8 bases match TRBD1. The receptor was derived from a woman in her seventies who had recovered from COVID-19. Specimen: peripheral blood. The CDR3 is CATSPLGTGVGFF. The CDR3 coding sequence is TGTGCCACCAGCCCCCTAGGGACAGGTGTCGGGTTCTTC.